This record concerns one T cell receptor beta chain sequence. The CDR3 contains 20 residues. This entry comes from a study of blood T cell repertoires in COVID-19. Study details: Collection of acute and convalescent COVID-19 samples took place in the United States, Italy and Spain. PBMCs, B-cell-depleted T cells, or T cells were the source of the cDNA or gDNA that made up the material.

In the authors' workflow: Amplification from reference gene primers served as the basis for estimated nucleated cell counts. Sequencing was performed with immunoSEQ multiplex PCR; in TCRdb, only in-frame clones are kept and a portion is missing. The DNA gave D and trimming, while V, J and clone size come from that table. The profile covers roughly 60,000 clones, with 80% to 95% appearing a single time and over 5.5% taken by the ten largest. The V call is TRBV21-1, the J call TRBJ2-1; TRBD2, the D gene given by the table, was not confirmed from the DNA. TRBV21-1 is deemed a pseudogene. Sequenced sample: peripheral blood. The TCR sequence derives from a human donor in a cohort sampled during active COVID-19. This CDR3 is CASSKPSGLAGRTIYNEQFF. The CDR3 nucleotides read TGTGCCAGCAGCAAACCCAGCGGACTAGCGGGAAGAACAATTTACAATGAGCAGTTCTTC.